This is a list of T cell receptor beta chains from one sample in a study of blood T cell repertoires in COVID-19. Profiled with immunoSEQ multiplex PCR; TCRdb holds only in-frame clones, not every one. The table has a few hundred thousand clones, roughly 84% seen once. The sequenced material came from PBMCs or T cells enriched from blood (not recorded which). The receptors derive from a woman aged 25 to 39 who had recovered from COVID-19. The CDR3 runs from the conserved cysteine through the conserved F or W. The D gene is left open where the match is weak. The size field is filled for only some rows; it gives once, few, many or a size class.

clone_size j_call v_call d_call cdr3_length cdr3_aa cdr3_nt
. TRBJ1-4 TRBV19 . 14 CASSLQGVKEKLFF TGTGCCAGTAGTTTACAGGGAGTTAAGGAAAAACTGTTTTTT
. TRBJ2-1 TRBV6-5 . 15 CASSYTAGAYNEQFF TGTGCCAGCAGTTACACCGCAGGGGCCTACAATGAGCAGTTCTTC
. TRBJ2-7 TRBV3-1/TRBV3-2 TRBD2 16 CASSPASGGYSYEQYF TGTGCCAGCAGCCCTGCTAGCGGGGGTTACTCCTACGAGCAGTACTTC
. TRBJ2-2 TRBV5-6 . 14 CASSFWGVIGELFF TGTGCCAGCAGCTTTTGGGGGGTGATCGGGGAGCTGTTTTTT
. TRBJ2-1 TRBV5-1 TRBD2 15 CASSQSGSSYNEQFF TGCGCCAGCAGCCAAAGCGGGAGCTCCTACAATGAGCAGTTCTTC
. TRBJ2-1 TRBV9 TRBD2 17 CASSAGTSGGYDNEQFF TGTGCCAGCAGCGCGGGAACTAGCGGGGGGTACGACAATGAGCAGTTCTTC
few TRBJ2-3 TRBV30 TRBD2 13 CAWASGGTDTQYF TGTGCCTGGGCTAGCGGGGGGACAGATACGCAGTATTTT
. TRBJ2-7 TRBV10-3 . 11 CAIKGGYEQYF TGTGCCATCAAAGGCGGCTACGAGCAGTACTTC
once TRBJ1-2 TRBV3-1/TRBV3-2 . 13 CASSRTDNYGYTF TGTGCCAGCAGTCGGACAGACAACTATGGCTACACCTTC
. TRBJ1-5 TRBV5-1 . 14 CASSPEGGNQPQHF TGCGCCAGCAGCCCCGAGGGGGGGAATCAGCCCCAGCATTTT
. TRBJ1-3 TRBV10-3 . 16 CAISESQPGSGNTIYF TGTGCCATCAGTGAGTCACAGCCAGGCTCTGGAAACACCATATATTTT
. TRBJ2-7 TRBV14 . 12 CASSQGGYEQYF TGTGCCAGCAGCCAAGGAGGGTACGAGCAGTACTTC
. TRBJ2-3 TRBV9 . 16 CASSVGVALSTDTQYF TGTGCCAGCAGCGTAGGAGTCGCTCTGAGTACAGATACGCAGTATTTT
. TRBJ2-7 TRBV28 . 14 CASSLMQGRDEQYF TGTGCCAGCAGTTTAATGCAGGGGCGAGACGAGCAGTACTTC
. TRBJ1-1 TRBV27 . 14 CASSPGLMNTEAFF TGTGCCAGCAGTCCGGGACTCATGAACACTGAAGCTTTCTTT
. TRBJ2-7 TRBV5-1 . 15 CASNLGGGTSYEQYF TGCGCCAGCAACCTCGGGGGAGGTACCTCCTACGAGCAGTACTTC
. TRBJ2-5 TRBV6-5 . 16 CASSYSRPEREETQYF TGTGCCAGCAGTTACTCGAGGCCGGAGCGGGAAGAGACCCAGTACTTC
. TRBJ1-5 TRBV2 . 15 CASSEYRGSGQPQHF TGTGCCAGCAGTGAATATAGGGGTTCGGGCCAGCCCCAGCATTTT
. TRBJ2-3 TRBV13 TRBD1 16 CASSLAGGRLTDTQYF TGTGCCAGCAGCTTAGCAGGGGGTAGACTCACAGATACGCAGTATTTT
. TRBJ1-2 TRBV7-3 TRBD1 15 CASSLTPGQGNSYTF TGTGCCAGCAGCTTAACCCCCGGACAGGGAAATTCCTACACCTTC
. TRBJ2-7 TRBV29-1 TRBD1 13 CSVRGQATYEQYF TGCAGCGTCCGGGGACAGGCCACCTACGAGCAGTACTTC
. TRBJ2-3 TRBV27 TRBD1 18 CASSLKRWGQGALDTQYF TGTGCCAGCAGTTTAAAGAGGTGGGGACAGGGGGCTCTAGATACGCAGTATTTT
. TRBJ2-5 TRBV7-6 . 12 CASMGSVETQYF TGTGCCAGCATGGGGAGTGTAGAGACCCAGTACTTC
. TRBJ1-1 TRBV9 . 14 CASSVGSRGPEAFF TGTGCCAGCAGCGTAGGTAGCAGGGGACCTGAAGCTTTCTTT
. TRBJ2-1 TRBV12-5 TRBD1 14 CASGLGQGRNEQFF TGTGCTAGTGGTTTGGGACAGGGAAGGAATGAGCAGTTCTTC
. TRBJ1-6 TRBV13 TRBD1 14 CASSRQGSYSPLHF TGTGCCAGCAGCCGACAGGGGTCTTATTCACCCCTCCACTTT
. TRBJ2-7 TRBV19 TRBD1 16 CASSTLDRGLGYEQYF TGTGCCAGTAGTACCCTTGACAGGGGGCTAGGATACGAGCAGTACTTC
. TRBJ2-1 TRBV5-6 TRBD1 15 CASSPGTGGFYEQFF TGTGCCAGCAGTCCCGGGACAGGGGGCTTCTATGAGCAGTTCTTC
. TRBJ2-1 TRBV7-2 TRBD2 15 CASSLALAGVNEQFF TGTGCCAGCAGCTTAGCTCTAGCGGGAGTCAATGAGCAGTTCTTC
few TRBJ1-2 TRBV10-3 . 13 CAISESRGYGYTF TGTGCCATCAGTGAGTCGAGAGGGTATGGCTACACCTTC
. TRBJ1-2 TRBV6-1 . 14 CASSEALQGNGYTF TGTGCCAGCAGTGAAGCCCTCCAGGGGAATGGCTACACCTTC
. TRBJ1-6 TRBV25-1 . 15 CASSLGGRYNSPLHF TGTGCCAGCTCCCTCGGAGGCAGGTATAATTCACCCCTCCACTTT
. TRBJ2-1 TRBV5-1 TRBD2 18 CASSLGASGRVTWNEQFF TGCGCCAGCAGCTTGGGGGCTAGCGGGAGGGTGACTTGGAATGAGCAGTTCTTC
. TRBJ2-1 TRBV29-1 TRBD1 13 CSVGDRVLNEQFF TGCAGCGTTGGGGACAGGGTTTTGAATGAGCAGTTCTTC
few TRBJ2-7 TRBV11-1 TRBD1 13 CASSARGSYEQYF TGTGCCAGCAGCGCCAGGGGGTCCTACGAGCAGTACTTC
. TRBJ1-4 TRBV5-1 . 15 CASSLLGGKNEKLFF TGCGCCAGCAGCTTGCTGGGGGGGAAAAATGAAAAACTGTTTTTT
once TRBJ1-1 TRBV2 . 13 CASRIQGNTEAFF TGTGCCAGCAGAATACAGGGGAACACTGAAGCTTTCTTT
once TRBJ2-1 TRBV12-5 TRBD1 13 CARLPGGWIKQFF TGTGCTAGACTCCCAGGGGGCTGGATTAAGCAGTTCTTC
. TRBJ1-2 TRBV27 TRBD1 14 CASSLSGTEYGYTF TGTGCCAGCAGTTTATCGGGGACAGAGTATGGCTACACCTTC
. TRBJ1-6 TRBV2 . 16 CASSVEGGDYNSPLHF TGTGCCAGCAGTGTGGAGGGAGGGGATTATAATTCACCCCTCCACTTT
. TRBJ2-3 TRBV29-1 . 16 CSVEVTQGLSTDTQYF TGCAGCGTTGAAGTCACACAGGGCCTGTCCACAGATACGCAGTATTTT
once TRBJ1-1 TRBV5-1 . 15 CASSLVGGGRTEAFF TGCGCCAGCAGCTTGGTGGGCGGGGGGCGGACTGAAGCTTTCTTT
. TRBJ2-5 TRBV28 TRBD1 15 CASASGDRGQKTQYF TGTGCCAGCGCTTCCGGGGACAGGGGGCAGAAGACCCAGTACTTC
. TRBJ1-5 TRBV4-1 . 14 CASSQERGNQPQHF TGCGCCAGCAGCCAAGAACGGGGGAATCAGCCCCAGCATTTT
. TRBJ2-1 TRBV4-2 . 12 CASGDTNNEQFF TGTGCCAGCGGGGACACTAACAATGAGCAGTTCTTC
once TRBJ1-2 TRBV9 TRBD1 15 CASSVAGQGSHGYTF TGTGCCAGCAGCGTAGCGGGACAGGGTTCTCATGGCTACACCTTC
. TRBJ2-1 TRBV9 TRBD2 15 CASSVVSGGASEQFF TGTGCCAGCAGCGTAGTGAGCGGGGGGGCCTCTGAGCAGTTCTTC
. TRBJ2-1 TRBV5-1 TRBD1 15 CASSFNRGPTNEQFF TGCGCCAGCAGCTTCAACAGGGGGCCGACAAATGAGCAGTTCTTC
. TRBJ1-5 TRBV27 TRBD1 14 CASRQDRGNQPQHF TGTGCCAGCAGACAGGACAGGGGCAATCAGCCCCAGCATTTT
. TRBJ2-7 TRBV28 TRBD2 14 CASISGGRAGEQYF TGTGCCAGCATATCTGGCGGGAGGGCCGGCGAGCAGTACTTC
. TRBJ2-7 TRBV28 TRBD2 14 CASSNEAGWDEQYF TGTGCCAGCAGCAACGAAGCGGGATGGGACGAGCAGTACTTC
. TRBJ1-6 TRBV5-1 . 16 CASSLNQEGIPSPLHF TGCGCCAGCAGCTTGAATCAGGAGGGGATCCCATCACCCCTCCACTTT
once TRBJ1-4 TRBV2 . 14 CASRARSTNEKLFF TGTGCCAGCAGGGCCCGATCAACTAATGAAAAACTGTTTTTT
once TRBJ2-1 TRBV7-2 TRBD2 17 CASSLRTSGIRSNEQFF TGTGCCAGCAGCCTCCGGACTAGCGGGATACGGTCCAATGAGCAGTTCTTC
few TRBJ2-1 TRBV5-8 . 12 CASRPSSVRQFF TGTGCCAGCAGACCGAGTTCCGTACGGCAGTTCTTC
. TRBJ1-1 TRBV7-3 . 13 CASSPLGGPEAFF TGTGCCAGCAGCCCCTTGGGGGGTCCTGAAGCTTTCTTT
. TRBJ2-2 TRBV19 . 13 CASRLVPTGELFF TGTGCCAGTCGACTAGTTCCGACCGGGGAGCTGTTTTTT
. TRBJ1-2 TRBV18 TRBD1 17 CASSPPGSGGGNYGYTF TGTGCCAGCTCACCCCCGGGGTCAGGGGGAGGTAACTATGGCTACACCTTC
. TRBJ1-6 TRBV28 TRBD1 17 CASSSPGQGAYNSPLHF TGTGCCAGCAGTTCCCCGGGACAGGGGGCTTATAATTCACCCCTCCACTTT
. TRBJ2-7 TRBV5-1 . 15 CASSLTVPSSYEQYF TGCGCCAGCAGCTTGACAGTTCCGAGTTCCTACGAGCAGTACTTC